This T cell receptor (beta chain) was captured in a study of chemoradiotherapy in HPV16-positive cancers. Produced via immunoSEQ multiplex PCR; TCRdb's table is partial and in-frame only. The sample consists of about 9,000 clones, about 88% of them appearing once. Germline assignment: CDR1 SGHRS and CDR2 YFSETQ. CDR3 length: 15 residues. The ends lost 4 bases at V and 2 bases at J; junction bases unmatched: 9. A word on this clone: Its antigen is still unknown.

General study findings and limits: Non-HPV-specific T cells did not expand in tumors during treatment, whereas candidate HPV-specific clones and E7-related motifs did.

The sample here was tumor tissue, taken from a patient who underwent chemoradiotherapy. The chain has TRBV5-1 and TRBJ2-7; 7 nucleotides agree with TRBD1. The receptor comes from a human donor with HPV-associated anogenital cancer. Written as DNA, the CDR3 is TGCGCCAGCAGCCCTGGGGATACAGGGGCCTACGAGCAGTACTTC. Translation gives CASSPGDTGAYEQYF.